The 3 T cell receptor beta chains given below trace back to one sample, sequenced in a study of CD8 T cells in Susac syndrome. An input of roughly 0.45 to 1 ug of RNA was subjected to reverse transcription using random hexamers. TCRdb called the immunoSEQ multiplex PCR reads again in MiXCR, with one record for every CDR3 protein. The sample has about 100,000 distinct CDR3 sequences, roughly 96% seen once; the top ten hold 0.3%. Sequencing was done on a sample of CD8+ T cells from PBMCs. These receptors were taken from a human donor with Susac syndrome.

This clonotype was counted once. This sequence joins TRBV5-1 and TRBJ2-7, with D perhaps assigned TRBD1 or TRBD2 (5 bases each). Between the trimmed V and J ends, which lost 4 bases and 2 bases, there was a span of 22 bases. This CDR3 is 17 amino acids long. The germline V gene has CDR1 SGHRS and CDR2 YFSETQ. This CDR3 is CASSLGDESIRAYEQYF. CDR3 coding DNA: TGCGCCAGCAGCCTCGGGGACGAATCGATTAGGGCCTACGAGCAGTACTTC.

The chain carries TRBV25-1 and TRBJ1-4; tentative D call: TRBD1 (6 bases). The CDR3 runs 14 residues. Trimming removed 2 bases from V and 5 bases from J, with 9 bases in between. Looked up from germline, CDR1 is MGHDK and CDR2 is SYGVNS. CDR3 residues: CASSEGGVNEKLFF. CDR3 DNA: TGTGCCAGCAGTGAAGGGGGCGTCAATGAAAAACTGTTTTTT.

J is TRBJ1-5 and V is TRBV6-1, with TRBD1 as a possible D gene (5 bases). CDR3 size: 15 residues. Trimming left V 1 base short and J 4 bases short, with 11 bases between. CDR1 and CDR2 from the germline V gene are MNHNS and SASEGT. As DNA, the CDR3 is TGTGCCAGCAGTGAAGAGCCGACAGTTAATCAGCCCCAGCATTTT. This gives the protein CASSEEPTVNQPQHF.